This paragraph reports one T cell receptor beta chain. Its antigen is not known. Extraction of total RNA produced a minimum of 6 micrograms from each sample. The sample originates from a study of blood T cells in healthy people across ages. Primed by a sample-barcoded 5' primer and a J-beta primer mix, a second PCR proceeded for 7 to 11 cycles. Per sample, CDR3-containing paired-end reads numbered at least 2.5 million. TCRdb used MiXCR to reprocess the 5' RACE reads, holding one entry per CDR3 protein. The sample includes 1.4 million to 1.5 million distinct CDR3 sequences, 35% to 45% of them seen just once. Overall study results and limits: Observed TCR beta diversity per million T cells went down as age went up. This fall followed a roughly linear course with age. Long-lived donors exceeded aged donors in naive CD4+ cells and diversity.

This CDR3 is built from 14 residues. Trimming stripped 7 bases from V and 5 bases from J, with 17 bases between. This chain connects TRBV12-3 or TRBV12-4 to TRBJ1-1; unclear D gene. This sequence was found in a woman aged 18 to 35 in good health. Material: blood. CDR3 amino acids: CASTYPAYGTEAFF. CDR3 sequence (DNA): TGTGCCAGCACCTATCCTGCTTACGGGACTGAAGCTTTCTTT.